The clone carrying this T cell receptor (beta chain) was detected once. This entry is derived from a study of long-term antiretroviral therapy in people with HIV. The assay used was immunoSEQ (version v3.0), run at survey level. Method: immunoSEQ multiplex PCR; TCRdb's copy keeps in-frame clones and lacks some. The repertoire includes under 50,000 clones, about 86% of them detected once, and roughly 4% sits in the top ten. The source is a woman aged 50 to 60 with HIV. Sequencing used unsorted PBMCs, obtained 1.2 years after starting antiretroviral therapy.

The CDR3 DNA reads as TGTGCCAGCAGCAAGGATAACTACGAGCAGTACTTC. Translating it yields CASSKDNYEQYF. V and J are TRBV9 and TRBJ2-7; D is unresolved. The CDR3 consists of 12 residues. Trimming removed 4 bases at V and 3 bases at J, with 8 bases between. The germline CDR1 and CDR2 sequences are SGDLS and YYNGEE.